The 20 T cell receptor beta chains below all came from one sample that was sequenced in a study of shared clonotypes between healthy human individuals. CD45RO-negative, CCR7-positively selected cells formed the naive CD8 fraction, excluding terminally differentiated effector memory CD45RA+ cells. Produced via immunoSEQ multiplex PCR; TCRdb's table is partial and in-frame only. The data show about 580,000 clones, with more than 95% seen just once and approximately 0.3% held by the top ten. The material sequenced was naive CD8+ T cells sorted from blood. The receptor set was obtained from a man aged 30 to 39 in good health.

This CDR3 is CASSLWVYEQYF. DNA for the CDR3: TGTGCCAGCAGTTTATGGGTTTACGAGCAGTACTTC. The V and J genes are TRBV28 and TRBJ2-7; D remains ambiguous. The CDR3 runs 12 residues. V dropped 0 bases and J dropped 4 bases, with 4 bases sitting between them. Germline lookup yields CDR1 MDHEN and CDR2 SYDVKM.

The DNA for the CDR3 is TGTGCCAGCAGCTCCTCCGGGACTAGCGCCCCGGGTCAAGAGACCCAGTACTTC. Translating it yields CASSSSGTSAPGQETQYF. The V and J genes are TRBV11-2 and TRBJ2-5; TRBD2 aligns across 10 bases. Trimming at V came to 4 bases and at J to 2 bases, leaving 13 bases not matched to a gene. This CDR3 spans 18 amino acids. CDR1 and CDR2 from the germline V gene are SGHAT and FQNNGV.

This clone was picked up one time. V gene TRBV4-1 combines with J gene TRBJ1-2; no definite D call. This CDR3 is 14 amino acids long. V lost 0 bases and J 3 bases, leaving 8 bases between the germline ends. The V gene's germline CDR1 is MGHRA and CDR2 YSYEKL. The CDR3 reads CASSQESADYGYTF. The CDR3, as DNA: TGCGCCAGCAGCCAAGAATCGGCAGACTATGGCTACACCTTC.

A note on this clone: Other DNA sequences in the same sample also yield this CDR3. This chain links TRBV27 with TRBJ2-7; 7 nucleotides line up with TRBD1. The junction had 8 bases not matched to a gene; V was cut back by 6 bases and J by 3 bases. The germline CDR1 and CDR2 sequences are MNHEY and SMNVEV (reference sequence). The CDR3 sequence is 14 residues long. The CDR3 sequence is CASSLSSGGYEQYF. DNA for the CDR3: TGTGCCAGCAGCCTCAGTTCAGGGGGCTACGAGCAGTACTTC.

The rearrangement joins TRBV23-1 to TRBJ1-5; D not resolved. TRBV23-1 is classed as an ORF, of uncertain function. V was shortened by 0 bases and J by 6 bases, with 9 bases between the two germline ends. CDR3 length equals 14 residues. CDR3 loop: CASSQSGDFQPQHF. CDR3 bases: TGCGCCAGCAGTCAATCAGGTGATTTTCAGCCCCAGCATTTT.

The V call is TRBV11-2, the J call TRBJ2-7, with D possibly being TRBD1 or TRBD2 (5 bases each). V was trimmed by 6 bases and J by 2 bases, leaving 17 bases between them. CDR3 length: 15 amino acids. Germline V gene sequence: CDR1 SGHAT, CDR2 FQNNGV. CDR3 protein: CASSFTGTATYEQYF. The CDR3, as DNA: TGTGCCAGCAGTTTTACCGGGACGGCCACCTACGAGCAGTACTTC.

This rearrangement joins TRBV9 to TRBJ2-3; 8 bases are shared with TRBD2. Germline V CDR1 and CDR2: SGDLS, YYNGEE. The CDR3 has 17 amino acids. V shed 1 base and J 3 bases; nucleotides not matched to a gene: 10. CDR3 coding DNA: TGTGCCAGCAGCGTATCTGGGGCGGGAGGTTTGACAGATACGCAGTATTTT. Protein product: CASSVSGAGGLTDTQYF.

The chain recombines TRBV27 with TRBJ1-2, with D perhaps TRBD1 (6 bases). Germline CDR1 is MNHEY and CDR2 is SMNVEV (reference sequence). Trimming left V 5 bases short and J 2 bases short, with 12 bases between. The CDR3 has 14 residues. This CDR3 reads CASSPRQANYGYTF. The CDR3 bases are TGTGCCAGCAGTCCCCGACAGGCGAACTATGGCTACACCTTC.

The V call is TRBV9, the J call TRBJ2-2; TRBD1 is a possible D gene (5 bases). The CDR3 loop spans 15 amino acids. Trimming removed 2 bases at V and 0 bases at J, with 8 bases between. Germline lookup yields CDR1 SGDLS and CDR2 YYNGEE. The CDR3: CASSVTVANTGELFF. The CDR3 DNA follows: TGTGCCAGCAGCGTGACAGTAGCGAACACCGGGGAGCTGTTTTTT.

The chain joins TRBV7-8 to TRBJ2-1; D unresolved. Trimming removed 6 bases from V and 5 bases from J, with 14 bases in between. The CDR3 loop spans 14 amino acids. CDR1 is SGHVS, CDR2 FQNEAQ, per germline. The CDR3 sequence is CASSPEPLHNEQFF. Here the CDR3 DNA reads TGTGCCAGCAGTCCCGAACCCCTCCACAATGAGCAGTTCTTC.

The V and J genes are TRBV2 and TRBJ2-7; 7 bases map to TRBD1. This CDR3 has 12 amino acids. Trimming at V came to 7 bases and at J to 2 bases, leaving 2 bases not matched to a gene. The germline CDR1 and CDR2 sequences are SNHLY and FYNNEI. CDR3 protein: CASIDRAYEQYF. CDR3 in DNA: TGTGCCAGCATCGACAGGGCCTACGAGCAGTACTTC.

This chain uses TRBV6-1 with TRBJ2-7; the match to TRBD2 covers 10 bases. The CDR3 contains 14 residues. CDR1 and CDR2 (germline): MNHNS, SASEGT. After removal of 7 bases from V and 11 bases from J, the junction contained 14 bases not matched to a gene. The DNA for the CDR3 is TGTGCCAGCATGGAACTAGCGGGGACTCTCGCGAAGTACTTC. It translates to CASMELAGTLAKYF.

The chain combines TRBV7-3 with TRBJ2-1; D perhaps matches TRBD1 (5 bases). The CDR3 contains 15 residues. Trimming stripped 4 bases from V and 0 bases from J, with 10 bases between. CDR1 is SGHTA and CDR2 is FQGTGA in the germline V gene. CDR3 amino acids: CASSSDQGSYNEQFF. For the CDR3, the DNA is TGTGCCAGCAGCTCGGACCAGGGCTCCTACAATGAGCAGTTCTTC.

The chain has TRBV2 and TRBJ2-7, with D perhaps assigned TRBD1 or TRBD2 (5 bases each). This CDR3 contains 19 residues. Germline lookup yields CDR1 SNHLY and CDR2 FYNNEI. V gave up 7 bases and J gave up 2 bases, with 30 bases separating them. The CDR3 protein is CASTGSQAEGPVRAYEQYF. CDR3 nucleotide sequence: TGTGCCAGCACGGGCTCCCAGGCAGAGGGACCTGTAAGGGCCTACGAGCAGTACTTC.

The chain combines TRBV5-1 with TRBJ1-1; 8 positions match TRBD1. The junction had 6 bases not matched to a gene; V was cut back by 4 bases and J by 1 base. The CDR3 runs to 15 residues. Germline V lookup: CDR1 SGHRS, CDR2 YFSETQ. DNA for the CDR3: TGCGCCAGCAGCGGCACCGGGACAGGGAACACTGAAGCTTTCTTT. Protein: CASSGTGTGNTEAFF. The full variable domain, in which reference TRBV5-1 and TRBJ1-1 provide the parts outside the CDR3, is KAGVTQTPRYLIKTRGQQVTLSCSPISGHRSVSWYQQTPGQGLQFLFEYFSETQRNKGNFPGRFSGRQFSNSRSEMNVSTLELGDSALYLCASSGTGTGNTEAFFGQGTRLTVV.

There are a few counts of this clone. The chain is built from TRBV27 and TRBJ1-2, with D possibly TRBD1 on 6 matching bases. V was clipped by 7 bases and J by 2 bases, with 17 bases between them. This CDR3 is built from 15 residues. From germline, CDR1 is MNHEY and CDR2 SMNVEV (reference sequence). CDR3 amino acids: CASTFTGNLNYGYTF. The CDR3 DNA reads TGTGCCAGCACTTTTACAGGGAACTTAAACTATGGCTACACCTTC.

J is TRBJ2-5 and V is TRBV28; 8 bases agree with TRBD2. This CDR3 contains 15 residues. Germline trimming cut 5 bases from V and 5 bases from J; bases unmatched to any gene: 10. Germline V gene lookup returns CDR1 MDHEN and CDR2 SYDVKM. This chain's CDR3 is CASSIISGSGETQYF. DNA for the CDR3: TGTGCCAGCAGTATCATCAGCGGGAGCGGGGAGACCCAGTACTTC.

The DNA of the CDR3 is TGTGCCAGCAGCTTACTAGGGGGTAGGGGCTACACCTTC. Translating gives CASSLLGGRGYTF. The chain joins TRBV11-2 to TRBJ1-2, with D possibly matching TRBD1 (6 bases). The CDR3 consists of 13 residues. Germline CDR1 is SGHAT and CDR2 is FQNNGV. V was pared by 2 bases and J by 8 bases, with 12 bases between.

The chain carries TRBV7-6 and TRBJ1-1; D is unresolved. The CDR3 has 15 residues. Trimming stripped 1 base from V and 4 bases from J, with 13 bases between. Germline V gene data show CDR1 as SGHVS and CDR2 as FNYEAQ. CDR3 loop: CASSLDGEGSTEAFF. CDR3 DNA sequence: TGTGCCAGCAGCTTAGATGGGGAGGGTAGCACTGAAGCTTTCTTT. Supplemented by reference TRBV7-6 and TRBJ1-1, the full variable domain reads GAGVSQSPRYKVTKRGQDVALRCDPISGHVSLYWYRQALGQGPEFLTYFNYEAQQDKSGLPNDRFSAERPEGSISTLTIQRTEQRDSAMYRCASSLDGEGSTEAFFGQGTRLTVV.

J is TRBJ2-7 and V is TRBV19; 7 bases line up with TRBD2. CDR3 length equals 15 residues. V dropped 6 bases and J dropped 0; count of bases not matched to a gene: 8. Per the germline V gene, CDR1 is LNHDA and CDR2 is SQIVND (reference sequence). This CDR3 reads CASRSLATSSYEQYF. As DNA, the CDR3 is TGTGCCAGTAGATCACTAGCGACGAGCTCCTACGAGCAGTACTTC.